A selection of T cell receptor beta chains follows, all from one sample in a study of human T cells and chemical hapten exposure. One entry per CDR3 protein, called by TCRdb with MiXCR from the RACE reads. The table lists about 380,000 distinct CDR3 sequences, about 6% of them singletons. The sequences come from whole blood, collected in connection with sensitization to the hapten diphenylcyclopropenone (DPC). The receptors were gathered from a woman aged 18-29 years with alopecia areata. Some clones in this sample may be carry-over from other donors' samples. Each CDR3 is given with its conserved first and last residue. The order of the fields is clone size, J gene, V gene, D gene, CDR3 protein, CDR3 DNA. The D gene is left open where the match is weak. Clone size is not always given. Where it is, it says once, few, many or a class for expanded clones.

clone size: few
J gene: TRBJ2-3
V gene: TRBV7-2
D gene: TRBD1
CDR3 protein: CASSARQGGDTQYF
CDR3 DNA: TGTGCCAGCAGCGCGCGACAGGGCGGAGATACGCAGTATTTT

clone size: many
J gene: TRBJ1-4
V gene: TRBV29-1
D gene: NA
CDR3 protein: CSAGGQAGEKLFF
CDR3 DNA: TGCAGCGCCGGGGGGCAAGCGGGTGAAAAACTGTTTTTT

clone size: many
J gene: TRBJ2-5
V gene: TRBV7-9
D gene: TRBD2
CDR3 protein: CASSLGRTSGETQYF
CDR3 DNA: TGTGCCAGCAGCTTAGGACGGACTAGCGGGGAGACCCAGTACTTC

clone size: few
J gene: TRBJ1-5
V gene: TRBV18
D gene: TRBD1
CDR3 protein: CASSPSGQGSGQPQHF
CDR3 DNA: TGTGCCAGCTCACCGTCGGGACAGGGGTCCGGCCAGCCCCAGCATTTT

clone size: few
J gene: TRBJ2-2
V gene: TRBV2
D gene: TRBD2
CDR3 protein: CASWTSGNTGELFF
CDR3 DNA: TGTGCCAGCTGGACTAGCGGGAACACCGGGGAGCTGTTTTTT

clone size: NA
J gene: TRBJ2-3
V gene: TRBV9
D gene: TRBD2
CDR3 protein: CASSASGGAYPDTQYF
CDR3 DNA: TGTGCCAGCAGCGCGAGCGGGGGGGCCTATCCAGATACGCAGTATTTT

clone size: many
J gene: TRBJ1-1
V gene: TRBV5-5
D gene: NA
CDR3 protein: CASSFYEGNTEAFF
CDR3 DNA: TGTGCCAGCAGCTTTTACGAGGGGAACACTGAAGCTTTCTTT

clone size: few
J gene: TRBJ2-1
V gene: TRBV4-2
D gene: TRBD2
CDR3 protein: CASSQSGGADEQFF
CDR3 DNA: TGTGCCAGCAGCCAGAGCGGGGGGGCCGATGAGCAGTTCTTC

clone size: many
J gene: TRBJ2-1
V gene: TRBV20-1
D gene: TRBD1
CDR3 protein: CSARPGTGYNEQFF
CDR3 DNA: TGCAGTGCTAGGCCCGGGACAGGCTACAATGAGCAGTTCTTC

clone size: few
J gene: TRBJ2-1
V gene: TRBV12-5
D gene: NA
CDR3 protein: CASGSIDLYNEQFF
CDR3 DNA: TGTGCTAGTGGCTCGATCGATCTTTACAATGAGCAGTTCTTC

clone size: few
J gene: TRBJ1-1
V gene: TRBV7-9
D gene: TRBD1
CDR3 protein: CASSLEGQGGTEAFF
CDR3 DNA: TGTGCCAGCAGCTTAGAGGGACAGGGAGGCACTGAAGCTTTCTTT

clone size: many
J gene: TRBJ1-1
V gene: TRBV24-1
D gene: TRBD1
CDR3 protein: CATSESGQGRRTFF
CDR3 DNA: TGTGCCACCAGTGAATCCGGACAGGGGAGGCGAACTTTCTTT

clone size: many
J gene: TRBJ1-2
V gene: TRBV27
D gene: NA
CDR3 protein: CASTRGHYGYTF
CDR3 DNA: TGTGCCAGCACCAGGGGCCACTATGGCTACACCTTC

clone size: few
J gene: TRBJ1-1
V gene: TRBV6-2/TRBV6-3
D gene: NA
CDR3 protein: CASSYRAENTEAFF
CDR3 DNA: TGTGCCAGCAGCTACAGGGCGGAGAACACTGAAGCTTTCTTT

clone size: many
J gene: TRBJ1-5
V gene: TRBV28
D gene: NA
CDR3 protein: CATRTGRNQPQHF
CDR3 DNA: TGTGCCACCAGAACAGGGCGCAATCAGCCCCAGCATTTT

clone size: NA
J gene: TRBJ2-7
V gene: TRBV4-2
D gene: TRBD2
CDR3 protein: CASSQVATSDSYEQYF
CDR3 DNA: TGTGCCAGCAGCCAAGTGGCCACTAGCGACTCCTACGAGCAGTACTTC

clone size: many
J gene: TRBJ1-1
V gene: TRBV5-6
D gene: NA
CDR3 protein: CASSFWQGEAFF
CDR3 DNA: TGTGCCAGCAGCTTCTGGCAGGGGGAAGCTTTCTTT

clone size: many
J gene: TRBJ2-2
V gene: TRBV9
D gene: NA
CDR3 protein: CASSVQGDTGELFF
CDR3 DNA: TGTGCCAGCAGCGTTCAGGGAGACACCGGGGAGCTGTTTTTT

clone size: many
J gene: TRBJ2-6
V gene: TRBV6-5
D gene: NA
CDR3 protein: CASSLGASGANVLTF
CDR3 DNA: TGTGCCAGCAGTTTAGGGGCGAGTGGGGCCAACGTCCTGACTTTC

clone size: many
J gene: TRBJ2-7
V gene: TRBV29-1
D gene: TRBD1
CDR3 protein: CSVETGGSSEYF
CDR3 DNA: TGCAGCGTTGAAACAGGGGGCTCCTCTGAGTACTTC

clone size: NA
J gene: TRBJ1-1
V gene: TRBV6-5
D gene: NA
CDR3 protein: CASSLTARNTEAFF
CDR3 DNA: TGTGCCAGCAGCTTGACAGCTCGGAACACTGAAGCTTTCTTT

clone size: many
J gene: TRBJ1-5
V gene: TRBV6-2/TRBV6-3
D gene: NA
CDR3 protein: CASSPPQGGRQPQHF
CDR3 DNA: TGTGCCAGCAGCCCACCGCAGGGAGGTAGGCAGCCCCAGCATTTT

clone size: NA
J gene: TRBJ1-2
V gene: TRBV12-3/TRBV12-4
D gene: NA
CDR3 protein: CASSLTAYGYTF
CDR3 DNA: TGTGCCAGCAGCCTTACAGCCTATGGCTACACCTTC

clone size: NA
J gene: TRBJ1-5
V gene: TRBV6-2/TRBV6-3
D gene: NA
CDR3 protein: CASTDDYQPQHF
CDR3 DNA: TGTGCCAGCACCGATGACTATCAGCCCCAGCATTTT

clone size: NA
J gene: TRBJ2-3
V gene: TRBV9
D gene: TRBD2
CDR3 protein: CASSPSGGGRSDTQYF
CDR3 DNA: TGTGCCAGCAGCCCGAGCGGGGGGGGGCGCTCAGATACGCAGTATTTT

clone size: many
J gene: TRBJ1-1
V gene: TRBV7-9
D gene: NA
CDR3 protein: CASDGPLNTEAFF
CDR3 DNA: TGTGCCAGCGATGGCCCCTTGAACACTGAAGCTTTCTTT

clone size: few
J gene: TRBJ2-1
V gene: TRBV7-8
D gene: NA
CDR3 protein: CASSLGAAGDGGNEQFF
CDR3 DNA: TGTGCCAGCAGCTTAGGAGCCGCAGGGGACGGGGGCAATGAGCAGTTCTTC

clone size: few
J gene: TRBJ2-7
V gene: TRBV5-6
D gene: NA
CDR3 protein: CASSLRDGASEQYF
CDR3 DNA: TGTGCCAGCAGCTTGCGCGACGGAGCGAGCGAGCAGTACTTC

clone size: few
J gene: TRBJ2-7
V gene: TRBV5-5
D gene: TRBD1
CDR3 protein: CASSPDRMTYEQYF
CDR3 DNA: TGTGCCAGCAGCCCGGACAGGATGACCTACGAGCAGTACTTC

clone size: NA
J gene: TRBJ2-1
V gene: TRBV7-9
D gene: TRBD1
CDR3 protein: CASSSNGQGDYNEQFF
CDR3 DNA: TGTGCCAGCAGCTCAAACGGACAGGGGGACTACAATGAGCAGTTCTTC

clone size: many
J gene: TRBJ1-1
V gene: TRBV18
D gene: NA
CDR3 protein: CASSQVYGAEGNTEAFF
CDR3 DNA: TGTGCCAGCTCACAGGTTTACGGGGCGGAAGGGAACACTGAAGCTTTCTTT

clone size: NA
J gene: TRBJ2-7
V gene: TRBV29-1
D gene: TRBD1
CDR3 protein: CSVERTGIHEQYF
CDR3 DNA: TGCAGCGTTGAAAGGACAGGGATCCACGAGCAGTACTTC

clone size: many
J gene: TRBJ1-5
V gene: TRBV7-2
D gene: TRBD1
CDR3 protein: CASSFDRARQPQHF
CDR3 DNA: TGTGCCAGCAGCTTCGACAGGGCCCGTCAGCCCCAGCATTTT

clone size: NA
J gene: TRBJ2-7
V gene: TRBV12-3/TRBV12-4
D gene: NA
CDR3 protein: CASRPGPTGSYEQYF
CDR3 DNA: TGTGCCAGCAGACCGGGCCCGACCGGGAGCTACGAGCAGTACTTC

clone size: many
J gene: TRBJ1-5
V gene: TRBV4-3
D gene: NA
CDR3 protein: CASSQDGRKNQPQHF
CDR3 DNA: TGCGCCAGCAGCCAAGATGGCAGGAAGAATCAGCCCCAGCATTTT

clone size: many
J gene: TRBJ2-2
V gene: TRBV6-6
D gene: NA
CDR3 protein: CASTTATGELFF
CDR3 DNA: TGTGCCAGCACCACTGCTACCGGGGAGCTGTTTTTT

clone size: many
J gene: TRBJ2-7
V gene: TRBV7-2
D gene: TRBD2
CDR3 protein: CASTGTSSYEQYF
CDR3 DNA: TGTGCCAGCACCGGGACTAGCTCCTACGAGCAGTACTTC

clone size: few
J gene: TRBJ2-3
V gene: TRBV15
D gene: NA
CDR3 protein: CATSRVGLINTDTQYF
CDR3 DNA: TGTGCCACCAGCAGGGTAGGACTGATCAACACAGATACGCAGTATTTT

clone size: many
J gene: TRBJ1-1
V gene: TRBV3-1
D gene: TRBD1
CDR3 protein: CASSPWTGGLTEAFF
CDR3 DNA: TGTGCCAGCAGCCCTTGGACAGGAGGGTTGACTGAAGCTTTCTTT

clone size: few
J gene: TRBJ2-2
V gene: TRBV18
D gene: TRBD2
CDR3 protein: CASSLNPGRSNTGELFF
CDR3 DNA: TGTGCCAGCTCACTCAACCCCGGGAGGTCGAACACCGGGGAGCTGTTTTTT

clone size: few
J gene: TRBJ2-1
V gene: TRBV20-1
D gene: TRBD2
CDR3 protein: CSASKAGVYNEQFF
CDR3 DNA: TGCAGTGCTAGTAAAGCGGGGGTGTACAATGAGCAGTTCTTC

clone size: many
J gene: TRBJ1-1
V gene: TRBV3-1
D gene: NA
CDR3 protein: CASSQLSNTEAFF
CDR3 DNA: TGTGCCAGCAGCCAACTTTCCAACACTGAAGCTTTCTTT

clone size: many
J gene: TRBJ1-5
V gene: TRBV6-5
D gene: TRBD1
CDR3 protein: CASSSAGGQPQHF
CDR3 DNA: TGTGCCAGCAGTTCAGCAGGGGGTCAGCCCCAGCATTTT

clone size: many
J gene: TRBJ1-5
V gene: TRBV20-1
D gene: NA
CDR3 protein: CSARGPARLAQPQHF
CDR3 DNA: TGCAGTGCTAGAGGACCCGCCAGGCTCGCTCAGCCCCAGCATTTT

clone size: many
J gene: TRBJ2-1
V gene: TRBV29-1
D gene: TRBD2
CDR3 protein: CSVLSSGSYNEQFF
CDR3 DNA: TGCAGCGTTTTGTCTAGCGGTTCCTACAATGAGCAGTTCTTC

clone size: few
J gene: TRBJ1-6
V gene: TRBV20-1
D gene: NA
CDR3 protein: CSAKPGHTDHSPLHF
CDR3 DNA: TGCAGTGCGAAACCGGGACACACCGACCATTCACCCCTCCACTTT

clone size: many
J gene: TRBJ1-1
V gene: TRBV7-3
D gene: TRBD1
CDR3 protein: CASSPDRGSEAFF
CDR3 DNA: TGTGCCAGCAGCCCGGACAGGGGTTCTGAAGCTTTCTTT

clone size: NA
J gene: TRBJ2-7
V gene: TRBV7-6
D gene: NA
CDR3 protein: CASSKEEGPYEQYF
CDR3 DNA: TGTGCCAGCAGCAAAGAGGAGGGGCCCTACGAGCAGTACTTC

clone size: many
J gene: TRBJ1-2
V gene: TRBV7-2
D gene: TRBD1
CDR3 protein: CASSPGGAPYGYTF
CDR3 DNA: TGTGCCAGCTCCCCAGGGGGGGCTCCCTATGGCTACACCTTC

clone size: many
J gene: TRBJ1-4
V gene: TRBV6-1
D gene: NA
CDR3 protein: CASSEAIPHTNEKLFF
CDR3 DNA: TGTGCCAGCAGTGAAGCGATCCCCCACACTAATGAAAAACTGTTTTTT

clone size: NA
J gene: TRBJ2-3
V gene: TRBV6-6
D gene: NA
CDR3 protein: CASSSNTRDTQYF
CDR3 DNA: TGTGCCAGCAGTTCCAACACACGAGATACGCAGTATTTT

clone size: NA
J gene: TRBJ2-1
V gene: TRBV20-1
D gene: TRBD1
CDR3 protein: CSAKGTGYREQFF
CDR3 DNA: TGCAGTGCTAAAGGGACAGGGTATCGGGAGCAGTTCTTC

clone size: many
J gene: TRBJ1-3
V gene: TRBV20-1
D gene: TRBD1
CDR3 protein: CSARGTGGNTIYF
CDR3 DNA: TGCAGTGCTAGAGGGACAGGGGGAAACACCATATATTTT

clone size: many
J gene: TRBJ1-1
V gene: TRBV3-1
D gene: NA
CDR3 protein: CASSQVGSLNTEAFF
CDR3 DNA: TGTGCCAGCAGCCAAGTCGGCAGCTTAAACACTGAAGCTTTCTTT

clone size: many
J gene: TRBJ1-2
V gene: TRBV7-2
D gene: TRBD1
CDR3 protein: CASSPGGSLNGMYGYTF
CDR3 DNA: TGTGCCAGCAGCCCAGGGGGTAGTTTGAATGGAATGTATGGCTACACCTTC

clone size: many
J gene: TRBJ1-4
V gene: TRBV20-1
D gene: NA
CDR3 protein: CSASFGANEKLFF
CDR3 DNA: TGCAGTGCTAGTTTTGGAGCTAATGAAAAACTGTTTTTT

clone size: few
J gene: TRBJ1-2
V gene: TRBV29-1
D gene: NA
CDR3 protein: CSVELRGLGYTF
CDR3 DNA: TGCAGCGTTGAACTACGGGGGTTGGGCTACACCTTC

clone size: many
J gene: TRBJ1-5
V gene: TRBV7-2
D gene: NA
CDR3 protein: CASSLRQQSNQPQHF
CDR3 DNA: TGTGCCAGCAGCTTGCGACAGCAGAGCAATCAGCCCCAGCATTTT

clone size: many
J gene: TRBJ1-1
V gene: TRBV29-1
D gene: NA
CDR3 protein: CSVVLENTEAFF
CDR3 DNA: TGCAGCGTTGTTCTCGAGAACACTGAAGCTTTCTTT

clone size: NA
J gene: TRBJ2-1
V gene: TRBV14
D gene: TRBD2
CDR3 protein: CASSPLRGGDYNEQFF
CDR3 DNA: TGTGCCAGCAGCCCCCTGAGGGGAGGGGATTACAATGAGCAGTTCTTC